These 28 T cell receptor beta chains share one sample of origin, sequenced in a study of cytomegalovirus exposure and HLA in healthy donors (dated 2017 in TCRdb). Preparation of the library involved the immunoSEQ multiplex PCR assay. TCRdb mirrors the immuneACCESS table, restricted to in-frame sequences. Some clones are absent from its copies; in checked studies, under half trace to an unresolved V gene, and the reason for the others is unknown. The sample yields about 140,000 clones; about 80% were counted once. The biggest ten clones account for 25% to 30% of the sample. The sample consisted of PBMCs. The receptors stem from a man aged 25 to 40 in good health and CMV-seropositive.

In the case of this clone: Other DNA sequences in the sample encode the same CDR3. V usage is TRBV5-1 and J usage is TRBJ1-1, with TRBD1 identical over 7 bases. The CDR3 covers 14 residues. V trimming: 4 bases; J trimming: 0 bases; junction bases outside the gene matches: 3. Per the germline V gene, CDR1 is SGHRS and CDR2 is YFSETQ. CDR3 in amino acids: CASSPGTVNTEAFF. The CDR3 nucleotides are TGCGCCAGCAGCCCGGGGACAGTGAACACTGAAGCTTTCTTT.

J is TRBJ2-7 and V is TRBV9; 8 nucleotides agree with TRBD2. Germline lookup yields CDR1 SGDLS and CDR2 YYNGEE. Losses at the gene ends were 1 base for V and 5 bases for J; bases not matched to a gene: 5. CDR3 length: 14 residues. CDR3 amino acids: CASSVSSGSNEQYF. The CDR3 DNA follows: TGTGCCAGCAGCGTATCCAGCGGGAGCAACGAGCAGTACTTC.

This clone was seen a single time. The chain combines TRBV7-8 with TRBJ1-2, with 8 bases lining up with TRBD1. CDR3 length equals 16 residues. J was trimmed by 2 bases and V by 8 bases; bases with no gene match: 13. Germline V gene data show CDR1 as SGHVS and CDR2 as FQNEAQ. The DNA for the CDR3 is TGTGCCAGCCACAGAGGGTCGGGACAGGAAAACTATGGCTACACCTTC. Translating gives CASHRGSGQENYGYTF.

This chain links TRBV28 with TRBJ2-3, with 8 bases aligning to TRBD1. The CDR3 runs to 20 residues. J gave up 0 bases and V 9 bases, and 23 bases lay outside the gene matches. From germline, CDR1 is MDHEN and CDR2 SYDVKM. CDR3 sequence reads: CARAMVGTGPEGDSTDTQYF. The CDR3 nucleotides are TGTGCCAGAGCGATGGTGGGGACAGGCCCGGAGGGGGATAGCACAGATACGCAGTATTTT. The whole variable domain, remainder taken from reference TRBV28 and TRBJ2-3, is DVKVTQSSRYLVKRTGEKVFLECVQDMDHENMFWYRQDPGLGLRLIYFSYDVKMKEKGDIPEGYSVSREKKERFSLILESASTNQTSMYLCARAMVGTGPEGDSTDTQYFGPGTRLTVL.

The chain links TRBV7-9 to TRBJ2-2; 8 positions match TRBD1. The CDR3 loop spans 16 amino acids. J gave up 5 bases and V 3 bases, and 8 bases lay outside the gene matches. The germline V gene encodes CDR1 SEHNR and CDR2 FQNEAQ (reference sequence). The CDR3 region is CASSLTWTGRTGELFF. The CDR3 nucleotides read TGTGCCAGCAGCTTGACTTGGACAGGGAGAACCGGGGAGCTGTTTTTT.

The chain links TRBV4-2 to TRBJ2-5, with D maybe TRBD2 (5 bases). Trimming shortened V by 1 base and J by 5 bases, and 14 bases separated the two germline ends. CDR3 length: 15 residues. CDR1 LGHNA and CDR2 YNFKEQ come from the germline V gene. CDR3 DNA sequence: TGTGCCAGCAGCCAAGCCCCAAGCGGAACGGAGACCCAGTACTTC. Translating gives CASSQAPSGTETQYF.

The chain links TRBV30 to TRBJ2-5; maybe TRBD2 (5 bases). V was cut by 1 base and J by 5 bases, with 5 bases left in between. Germline values: CDR1 GTSNPN, CDR2 SVGIG (reference sequence). The CDR3 covers 11 residues. Here the CDR3 reads CAWSGGETQYF. In nucleotides, the CDR3 is TGTGCCTGGAGTGGCGGGGAGACCCAGTACTTC.

V is TRBV5-6 and J is TRBJ1-1; D gene ambiguous. Trimming pared 2 bases from V and 3 bases from J, leaving 14 bases between. The CDR3 runs to 15 residues. Germline lookup yields CDR1 SGHDT and CDR2 YYEEEE. In DNA, the CDR3 is TGTGCCAGCAGCTTAATATCCCTGGGAGACACTGAAGCTTTCTTT. Its translation is CASSLISLGDTEAFF. Drawing the rest from reference TRBV5-6 and TRBJ1-1, the complete variable domain is DAGVTQSPTHLIKTRGQQVTLRCSPKSGHDTVSWYQQALGQGPQFIFQYYEEEERQRGNFPDRFSGHQFPNYSSELNVNALLLGDSALYLCASSLISLGDTEAFFGQGTRLTVV.

The rearrangement joins TRBV6-5 to TRBJ2-2, with 8 bases fitting TRBD2. CDR3 length: 16 amino acids. The V gene's germline CDR1 is MNHEY and CDR2 SVGAGI. The J segment lost 3 bases and the V segment lost 3 bases, leaving 6 bases of the junction unmatched. The DNA for the CDR3 is TGTGCCAGCAGTTATCACGGGGGGGCCGACACCGGGGAGCTGTTTTTT. It yields the protein CASSYHGGADTGELFF.

This clone is large in the sample. The V call is TRBV5-1, the J call TRBJ1-3; a weak D match, TRBD1 (6 bases). The CDR3 consists of 17 residues. Germline-derived CDR1 and CDR2 are SGHRS and YFSETQ. Trimming pared 4 bases from V and 0 bases from J, leaving 17 bases between. This CDR3 reads CASSPGQFPSSGNTIYF. The CDR3 DNA is TGCGCCAGCAGCCCTGGACAGTTTCCGAGCTCTGGAAACACCATATATTTT.

The V gene is TRBV7-9, the J gene TRBJ2-7, with 7 bases lining up with TRBD2. CDR3 size: 15 residues. Trimming at V came to 3 bases and at J to 6 bases, leaving 11 bases not matched to a gene. Germline V gives CDR1 SEHNR, CDR2 FQNEAQ (reference sequence). The CDR3 DNA sequence: TGTGCCAGCAGCTTGTGGGCGGGAGCATCTCTCGAGCAGTACTTC. As protein: CASSLWAGASLEQYF. Filled out from reference TRBV7-9 and TRBJ2-7, the complete variable domain reads DTGVSQNPRHKITKRGQNVTFRCDPISEHNRLYWYRQTLGQGPEFLTYFQNEAQLEKSRLLSDRFSAERPKGSFSTLEIQRTEQGDSAMYLCASSLWAGASLEQYFGPGTRLTVT.

CDR3 DNA: TGTGCCAGAAGCCCAGGGACAGGCGGATCGGGGAGCACTGAAGCTTTCTTT. Protein sequence: CARSPGTGGSGSTEAFF. This rearrangement joins TRBV5-3 to TRBJ1-1; 8 bases are shared with TRBD1. TRBV5-3 is labeled an ORF, and its function is uncertain. V lost 4 bases, J lost 4 bases, and 15 bases stayed unmatched. This CDR3 has 17 residues.

The CDR3 bases are TGTGCCAGCAGCTTAGACAGGGTGGATGGCTACACCTTC. As protein: CASSLDRVDGYTF. The chain links TRBV7-3 to TRBJ1-2; 7 positions match TRBD1. Trimming at V came to 2 bases and at J to 6 bases, leaving 3 bases not matched to a gene. This CDR3 has 13 amino acids. In germline, CDR1 is SGHTA, CDR2 FQGTGA.

This chain's CDR3 is CASSTVAGGRTEQYF. CDR3 DNA: TGTGCCAGCAGCACCGTAGCGGGGGGACGAACGGAGCAGTACTTC. This sequence joins TRBV7-6 and TRBJ2-7; 10 bases align to TRBD2. The CDR3 loop spans 15 amino acids. Trimming took 5 bases from V and 7 from J; bases not matched to a gene: 11. Germline lookup yields CDR1 SGHVS and CDR2 FNYEAQ.

This clone has a single count. The chain has TRBV6-5 and TRBJ1-2; 10 nucleotides line up with TRBD1. Per the germline V gene, CDR1 is MNHEY and CDR2 is SVGAGI. After removal of 7 bases from V and 5 bases from J, the junction contained 10 bases not matched to a gene. The CDR3 has 15 residues. The CDR3 spells CASTVGRDRGYGYTF. The CDR3 DNA sequence: TGTGCCAGCACCGTAGGCCGGGACAGGGGATATGGCTACACCTTC.

This clone appeared once. This rearrangement joins TRBV4-2 to TRBJ1-1, with D perhaps matching TRBD1 (5 bases). The CDR3 runs 16 residues. Germline CDR1 LGHNA, CDR2 YNFKEQ. Between the trimmed V and J ends, which lost 0 bases and 0 bases, there was a span of 11 bases. In DNA, the CDR3 is TGTGCCAGCAGCCAAGAGGAGGGGACCTTGAACACTGAAGCTTTCTTT. Protein: CASSQEEGTLNTEAFF.

This chain links TRBV9 with TRBJ2-5; no reliable D call. Germline loops: CDR1 SGDLS, CDR2 YYNGEE. This CDR3 has 12 amino acids. V lost 3 bases to trimming and J lost 4 bases, with 7 bases between them. CDR3 residues: CASSAELETQYF. In nucleotides, the CDR3 is TGTGCCAGCAGCGCCGAGTTAGAGACCCAGTACTTC.

This chain uses TRBV29-1 with TRBJ2-7; a possible D gene is TRBD1 (6 bases). Deletions cut 4 bases from V and 4 bases from J, with 11 bases between. The germline CDR1 and CDR2 sequences are SQVTM and ANQGSEA. The CDR3 contains 12 residues. The CDR3 here is CSVVQGTYEQYF. In nucleotides, the CDR3 is TGCAGCGTTGTACAGGGAACTTACGAGCAGTACTTC.

This clone was found a few times. The rearrangement links TRBV2 to TRBJ2-2; D perhaps matches TRBD2 (6 bases). V lost 6 bases and J 0 bases, leaving 23 bases between the germline ends. The CDR3 runs 19 residues. Germline V CDR1 and CDR2: SNHLY, FYNNEI. CDR3 sequence (DNA): TGTGCCAGCAGGAGTCAATTTCTTGGAGGGAGGACGAACACCGGGGAGCTGTTTTTT. Protein: CASRSQFLGGRTNTGELFF.

This chain uses TRBV5-4 with TRBJ1-5; D unclear. V was pared by 0 bases and J by 6 bases, with 10 bases between. Germline-derived CDR1 and CDR2 are SGHNT and YYREEE (reference sequence). The CDR3 is 14 residues long. The CDR3, as DNA: TGTGCCAGCAGCTTGGATCCGGGTGCTCAGCCCCAGCATTTT. It yields the protein CASSLDPGAQPQHF.

The CDR3 bases are TGTGCCAGCAAGATTTCTAGCGGATCTCTCTACGAGCAGTACTTC. Translating it yields CASKISSGSLYEQYF. The chain couples TRBV2 to TRBJ2-7; 7 bases are a match to TRBD2. V shed 7 bases and J 3 bases; nucleotides not matched to a gene: 12. CDR3 length equals 15 residues. CDR1 and CDR2 (germline): SNHLY, FYNNEI.

The chain employs TRBV7-2 and TRBJ2-7; TRBD1 agrees at 8 bases. V lost 1 base, J lost 5 bases, and 7 bases stayed unmatched. This CDR3 comprises 15 residues. From germline, CDR1 is SGHTA and CDR2 FQGNSA. The CDR3 loop reads CASSLGQGAQNEQYF. As DNA, the CDR3 is TGTGCCAGCAGCTTAGGGCAGGGGGCGCAGAACGAGCAGTACTTC.

The V call is TRBV28, the J call TRBJ1-1, with D perhaps TRBD1 (6 bases). The ends were cut back, 6 bases at V and 7 bases at J, with 21 bases in the middle. Germline CDR1 reads MDHEN; CDR2 reads SYDVKM. The CDR3 is 15 amino acids. The CDR3 loop is CASSRPRGGAGEAFF. CDR3 in DNA: TGTGCCAGCAGCCGACCCCGAGGGGGGGCTGGTGAAGCTTTCTTT.

The genes are TRBV11-1 and TRBJ1-2; D gene uncertain. The CDR3 is 10 residues long. CDR1 is SGHAT, CDR2 FQDESV, per germline (reference sequence). Between the trimmed V and J ends, which lost 10 bases and 4 bases, there was a span of 7 bases. The CDR3 is CATQSYGYTF. The CDR3, as DNA: TGTGCCACCCAATCCTATGGCTACACCTTC.

This chain uses TRBV13 with TRBJ2-1; 7 positions match TRBD2. The CDR3 is 17 amino acids. The germline CDR1 and CDR2 sequences are PRHDT and FYEKMQ (reference sequence). Trimming at V came to 5 bases and at J to 0 bases, leaving 10 bases not matched to a gene. The CDR3 loop reads CASSLRVSGFSYNEQFF. Written as DNA, the CDR3 is TGTGCCAGCAGCCTCCGGGTTAGCGGGTTCTCCTACAATGAGCAGTTCTTC.

The chain employs TRBV19 and TRBJ1-5; 7 bases are shared with TRBD1. With V trimmed by 6 bases and J by 2 bases, 7 bases remained unmatched. There are 15 residues in the CDR3. CDR1 is LNHDA and CDR2 is SQIVND in the germline V gene (reference sequence). The CDR3 region is CASRVTGDGNQPQHF. The CDR3 DNA follows: TGTGCCAGTAGAGTAACAGGGGATGGCAATCAGCCCCAGCATTTT.

This clone was seen a handful of times. This chain joins TRBV5-8 and TRBJ1-1; TRBD1 matches at 9 bases. V was pared by 7 bases and J by 5 bases, with 9 bases of the junction left unmatched. Per the germline V gene, CDR1 is SGHTS and CDR2 is YDEGEE. The CDR3 is 14 residues long. CDR3 sequence reads: CASPSWTGETEAFF. CDR3 bases: TGTGCCAGCCCTTCGTGGACAGGGGAGACTGAAGCTTTCTTT.

The CDR3 coding sequence is TGTGCCAGCAGCTTGGCCGGGACAGGGGCCTACGAGCAGTACTTC. This translates into CASSLAGTGAYEQYF. V and J are TRBV7-2 and TRBJ2-7, with 10 bases identical to TRBD1. CDR1 and CDR2 from the germline V gene are SGHTA and FQGNSA. This CDR3 contains 15 residues. With V trimmed by 3 bases and J by 2 bases, 4 bases remained unmatched.